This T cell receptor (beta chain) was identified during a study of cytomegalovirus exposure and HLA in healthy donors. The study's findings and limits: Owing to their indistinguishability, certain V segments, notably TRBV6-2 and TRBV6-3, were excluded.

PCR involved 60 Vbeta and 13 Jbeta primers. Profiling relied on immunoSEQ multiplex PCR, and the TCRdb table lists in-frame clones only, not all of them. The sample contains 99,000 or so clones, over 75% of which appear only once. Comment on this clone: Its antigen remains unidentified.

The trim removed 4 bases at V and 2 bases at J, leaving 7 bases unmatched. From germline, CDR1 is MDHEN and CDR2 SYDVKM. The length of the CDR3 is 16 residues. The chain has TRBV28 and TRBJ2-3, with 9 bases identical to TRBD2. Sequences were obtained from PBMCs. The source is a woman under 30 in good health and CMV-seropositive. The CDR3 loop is CASSSRLAELTDTQYF. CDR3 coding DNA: TGTGCCAGCAGTTCCCGACTAGCGGAACTCACAGATACGCAGTATTTT.